This T cell receptor (beta chain) is drawn from a study of PD-1 blockade in classical Hodgkin lymphoma. The data were produced by immunoSEQ multiplex PCR, yet TCRdb's version contains in-frame clones alone and is incomplete. Of 100,000 or so clones listed, 85% to 90% are singletons. Relapse was seen in all patients after autologous stem cell transplantation, and brentuximab vedotin exposure was variable. General study results and limits: Individuals who commenced nivolumab within less than 1 year of ASCT were excluded. According to reports, newly diagnosed patients had lower baseline TCR diversity than healthy donors, and relapsed/refractory patients had lower baseline TCR diversity still. By C4D1 there was a significant rise in CD4+ TCR diversity but not in CD8+ TCR diversity.

This clone showed up just once. Its target is unknown. CDR1 and CDR2 (germline): LGHNA, YNFKEQ. CDR3 length equals 17 residues. After removal of 0 bases from V and 0 bases from J, the junction contained 4 bases not matched to a gene. The origin of this receptor is a human donor with classical Hodgkin lymphoma. V and J are TRBV4-2 and TRBJ2-7; 11 nucleotides match TRBD1. Source: peripheral blood mononuclear cells (PBMCs), taken before the second cycle of nivolumab. The CDR3 DNA is TGTGCCAGCAGCCAAGATCCCGGGACAGGGGGCTCCTACGAGCAGTACTTC. The encoded protein is CASSQDPGTGGSYEQYF.